This TCR beta chain is drawn from a study of response to subunit inactivated influenza vaccine. The V end lost 0 bases, the J end lost 15 bases, and 18 bases lay between the germline ends. This CDR3 is 14 amino acids long. Germline V gene sequence: CDR1 ENHRY, CDR2 SYGVKD. This clonotype was observed a handful of times. TCRdb reprocessed the RT-PCR reads with MiXCR, giving one entry per CDR3 protein. The sample has around 570,000 distinct CDR3 sequences, about 11% seen once; the top ten hold 11%. A further study also used this sample, focusing on T cells expressing NK-cell markers. That source reports: Libraries used 5'RACE template switching adding universal primer site and UMIs. Repertoires of TCR beta were obtained from T cells sorted as CD3+CD56+NKG2C+, CD3+CD56+NKG2C- and CD3+CD56-NKG2C+. Among the eight sequenced donors, seven tested HCMV-seropositive and one tested seronegative. Dominance of the CD3+CD56-NKG2C+ fraction by these clonotypes also held in a handful of donors.

The starting material was PBMCs from blood, obtained on the day of vaccination. This sequence joins TRBV10-3 and TRBJ2-1; D might be TRBD2 (5 bases). The sequence derives from a man aged 50-59 years who received an inactivated influenza vaccine. CDR3 residues: CAISESADLGWRFF. The CDR3 DNA follows: TGTGCCATCAGTGAGTCAGCGGATTTAGGATGGCGGTTCTTC.